The 10 T cell receptor beta chains in this list originate from one sample, sequenced in a study of beta chain features in type 1 diabetes. Reverse transcription of all isolated RNA meant that expressed TCRB transcripts were sequenced. Measured with immunoSEQ multiplex PCR; TCRdb has only the in-frame clones, and not every one. The data hold about 370,000 clones, with over 13% observed a single time. Sequencing was done on a sample of naive CD4+ T cells from blood. Source of these receptors: a woman younger than 35 in good health.

V and J are TRBV28 and TRBJ2-5; D not resolved. V was cut by 4 bases and J by 0 bases, with 3 bases left in between. CDR1 and CDR2 (germline): MDHEN, SYDVKM. The CDR3 contains 12 residues. This CDR3 reads CASSSNQETQYF. In DNA form, the CDR3 reads TGTGCCAGCAGTTCAAACCAAGAGACCCAGTACTTC.

This clone was recorded a few times. The J gene is TRBJ2-7, the V gene TRBV4-2; TRBD2 aligns across 12 bases. Trimming removed 4 bases from V and 4 bases from J; junction bases left unmatched: 5. Germline V gene data show CDR1 as LGHNA and CDR2 as YNFKEQ. This CDR3 comprises 15 residues. The CDR3 is CASSPTSGSMYEQYF. CDR3 in DNA: TGTGCCAGCAGCCCGACTAGCGGGAGTATGTACGAGCAGTACTTC.

The rearrangement joins TRBV7-2 to TRBJ2-1, with D perhaps matching TRBD1 (5 bases). In germline, CDR1 is SGHTA, CDR2 FQGNSA. Trimming took 5 bases from V and 7 from J, leaving 15 bases between them. This CDR3 spans 14 amino acids. The CDR3 DNA is TGTGCCAGCAGCACAGGCCCCGAACGGAATGAGCAGTTCTTC. Residues: CASSTGPERNEQFF.

This clone was found a few times. The chain employs TRBV5-6 and TRBJ2-1; 10 bases are shared with TRBD2. The CDR3 length is 17 residues. V lost 2 bases, J lost 6 bases, and 11 bases stayed unmatched. Per the germline V gene, CDR1 is SGHDT and CDR2 is YYEEEE. This CDR3 is CASSFRRSSGSGNEQFF. CDR3 bases: TGTGCCAGCAGCTTTCGTAGATCTAGCGGGAGTGGCAATGAGCAGTTCTTC.

This CDR3 reads CASSPGGSYTEAFF. CDR3 in DNA: TGTGCCAGCAGCCCAGGGGGAAGTTACACTGAAGCTTTCTTT. The chain is built from TRBV7-9 and TRBJ1-1; 7 nucleotides line up with TRBD1. The J segment lost 3 bases and the V segment lost 5 bases, leaving 6 bases of the junction unmatched. The CDR3 extends over 14 amino acids. Germline loops: CDR1 SEHNR, CDR2 FQNEAQ (reference sequence).

This clone was detected a few times. The V and J genes are TRBV28 and TRBJ2-7; no definite D call. Germline loops: CDR1 MDHEN, CDR2 SYDVKM. V lost 7 bases, J lost 3 bases, and 4 bases lay in between. The CDR3 length is 10 residues. CDR3 nucleotide sequence: TGTGCCAGCACCCTCTACGAGCAGTACTTC. The encoded protein is CASTLYEQYF.

The table lists this clone with a few counts. The V and J genes are TRBV6-5 and TRBJ2-6; D may be TRBD2 (7 bases). This CDR3 has 15 amino acids. V shed 6 bases and J shed 5 bases, with 14 bases lying between them. The V gene's germline CDR1 is MNHEY and CDR2 SVGAGI. CDR3 sequence reads: CASSQTGTRANVLTF. The CDR3 DNA reads as TGTGCCAGCAGCCAAACAGGGACTAGGGCCAACGTCCTGACTTTC.

The rearrangement links TRBV30 to TRBJ2-7; 7 nucleotides agree with TRBD1. CDR3 length: 16 residues. Germline V CDR1 and CDR2: GTSNPN, SVGIG (reference sequence). Trimming at V came to 0 bases and at J to 12 bases, leaving 20 bases not matched to a gene. The CDR3, as DNA: TGTGCCTGGAGTGTATTAGTACTAGGGACAGCCGTCGACGGGTACTTC. It is translated as CAWSVLVLGTAVDGYF. Supplemented by reference TRBV30 and TRBJ2-7, the full variable domain reads SQTIHQWPATLVQPVGSPLSLECTVEGTSNPNLYWYRQAAGRGLQLLFYSVGIGQISSEVPQNLSASRPQDRQFILSSKKLLLSDSGFYLCAWSVLVLGTAVDGYFGPGTRLTVT.

This clone was found a few times. The chain employs TRBV6-6 and TRBJ1-5; tentatively, D is TRBD1 (5 bases). The CDR3 totals 14 residues. The ends were cut back, 8 bases at V and 7 bases at J, with 18 bases in the middle. Germline assignment: CDR1 MNHNY and CDR2 SVGAGI (reference sequence). The CDR3 nucleotides are TGTGCCAGCTACGACACAGGTCAGAGCCAGCCCCAGCATTTT. It codes for CASYDTGQSQPQHF.

The chain has TRBV7-2 and TRBJ2-7; 7 bases map to TRBD1. In germline, CDR1 is SGHTA, CDR2 FQGNSA. The CDR3 spans 17 residues. With 5 bases clipped from V and 1 base from J, the junction kept 14 bases outside the gene matches. The CDR3 DNA reads as TGTGCCAGCAGCCCCCAGGGGCCGACAGGGTCTTCCTACGAGCAGTACTTC. This translates into CASSPQGPTGSSYEQYF.